One T cell receptor beta chain is described in this entry. In its sample, this clone was seen once. Its recognized antigen is unknown. Per-base qualities were not stored, and no clone one base away is much larger. Whole blood was collected in K2EDTA tubes by collaborating institutions according to the institutions' own protocols. For TCRbeta analysis, collaborator samples were shipped as frozen whole blood, as isolated PBMCs, or as DNA extracted from either sample type. This specimen comes from a study of blood T cell repertoires in COVID-19 (dated by TCRdb to 2019 to 2021). In terms of the full investigation: The collaborator samples originated in the United States, Italy and Spain and spanned the acute and convalescent phases of COVID-19. The prospective study material was composed of cDNA or gDNA derived from T cells, B-cell-depleted T cells, or PBMCs. Deeply sampled blood TCRbeta repertoires from subjects exposed to, actively infected with, or recovered from COVID-19 were included in the dataset. The repertoires were made available in a free public database intended to serve as a resource for research on the immune response to SARS-CoV-2. Samples were obtained from the ongoing ImmuneRACE study (first 160 participants) and from about 1,300 subjects provided by 6 global collaborators. Sample metadata almost always included a de-identified subject ID, COVID-19 status, age in years and sex. Where available, HLA class I and class II types were obtained from metadata supplied by the sample provider rather than from assay-based typing. The study at large found these results: Clinical and demographic metadata were provided uncurated, with the amount varying by source and participant.

From cysteine to phenylalanine, the CDR3 is 12 amino acids long. The retained sequence is limited to the CDR3, 36 bases, with the frame set at the first base. The germline V gene (reference sequence) gives CDR1 as LNHNV and CDR2 as YYDKDF. At the junction V is shortened by 8 bases and J by 1 base, with 6 bases in between. TCRbeta CDR3 regions were amplified from genomic DNA using the immunoSEQ Assay, a bias-controlled multiplex PCR. Under the source paper's analysis protocol: Nucleated cell counts per sample were estimated from amplification of reference gene primers within the assay. Sequence reads were collapsed and filtered to measure the absolute abundance of every unique TCRbeta CDR3 rearrangement. For each sample, productive Simpson clonality was calculated as the square root of Simpson's diversity index over productive rearrangements. Held by TCRdb, this immuneACCESS table contains in-frame sequences only and omits some clones. Under half of the omission traces to an unresolved V gene where checked; the cause of the rest is unknown. The DNA was the basis for D and trimming; V, J and clone size are from that table. For this sample there are under 75,000 clones; more than 75% appear just once. Of the sample, more than 5.5% is held by the ten largest clones.

The sequence links TRBV15 to TRBJ2-1; matching of 5 bases hints at TRBD2 as the D gene. Sequenced input: peripheral blood. This TCR was recovered from a man in his sixties with acute or convalescent COVID-19. The bases are TGTGCCACCGGGAGTTCCTACAATGAGCAGTTCTTC. Its protein product is CATGSSYNEQFF.